The present entry profiles one T cell receptor beta chain with its context. Per the original data handling: The authors estimated nucleated cell counts from reference gene primer amplification. Profiled with immunoSEQ multiplex PCR; TCRdb holds only in-frame clones, not every one. For V, J and clone size, that table is used; D and trimming come from the DNA. Seen here are 40,000 to 55,000 clones, 88% observed once, and the top ten hold approximately 15%. This sample was included in a study of blood T cell repertoires in COVID-19. Whole-study context: The United States, Italy and Spain provided the acute and convalescent COVID-19 samples. T cells, B-cell-depleted T cells, or PBMCs supplied cDNA or gDNA.

Trimming took 5 bases from V and 6 from J; bases not matched to a gene: 4. Germline CDR1 SEHNR, CDR2 FQNEAQ (reference sequence). This CDR3 comprises 14 residues. Sequencing was done on a sample of peripheral blood. The TCR sequence derives from a human donor in a cohort sampled during active COVID-19. The rearrangement links TRBV7-9 to TRBJ2-1, with 10 bases matching TRBD2. The CDR3 DNA reads TGTGCCAGCAGCCTGGGGACTAGCGCCAATGAGCAGTTCTTC. Amino acids: CASSLGTSANEQFF.